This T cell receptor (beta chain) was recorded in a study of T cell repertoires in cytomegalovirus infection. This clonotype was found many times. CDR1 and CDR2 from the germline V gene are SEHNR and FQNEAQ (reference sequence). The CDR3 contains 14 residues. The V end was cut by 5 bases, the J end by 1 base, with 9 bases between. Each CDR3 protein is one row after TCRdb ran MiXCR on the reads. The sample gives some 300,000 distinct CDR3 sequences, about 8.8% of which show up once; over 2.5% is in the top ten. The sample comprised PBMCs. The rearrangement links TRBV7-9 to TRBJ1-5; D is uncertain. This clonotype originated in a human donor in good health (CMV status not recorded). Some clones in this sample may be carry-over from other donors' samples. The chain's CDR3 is CASSGTTSNQPQHF. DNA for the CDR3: TGTGCCAGCAGCGGAACAACCAGCAATCAGCCCCAGCATTTT.